These T cell receptor beta chains were read from a single sample in a study of blood T cell repertoires in COVID-19. The repertoire was sequenced with immunoSEQ multiplex PCR; TCRdb's copy has only in-frame clones and lacks some. The data show about 78,000 clones, roughly nine tenths seen once. The sample taken for sequencing was peripheral blood. All receptors derive from a man between 45 and 60 years old with active or convalescent COVID-19. Each CDR3 is given with its conserved first and last residue. The order of the fields is CDR3 DNA, CDR3 protein, CDR3 length, J gene, V gene, D gene, clone size. The D gene is left open where the match is weak. Clone size is stated in some rows and not others, as once, few, many or a class when expanded.

CDR3nt: TGTGCCAGCAGCTTTGATTATAGCATGGTACAAGAGACCCAGTACTTC
CDR3aa: CASSFDYSMVQETQYF
len: 16
j_gene: TRBJ2-5
v_gene: TRBV11-2
d_gene: NA
abundance: NA

CDR3nt: TGCAGTGCCAGTCCAGGGACAGGGGCGGGTGAAAAACTGTTTTTT
CDR3aa: CSASPGTGAGEKLFF
len: 15
j_gene: TRBJ1-4
v_gene: TRBV20-1
d_gene: TRBD1
abundance: NA

CDR3nt: TGTGCCGGGTCACAGGGGCCGAACACCGGGGAGCTGTTTTTT
CDR3aa: CAGSQGPNTGELFF
len: 14
j_gene: TRBJ2-2
v_gene: TRBV2
d_gene: TRBD1
abundance: NA

CDR3nt: TGTGCCAGCAGCTTAGGTCTCCCTCAGCCCCAGCATTTT
CDR3aa: CASSLGLPQPQHF
len: 13
j_gene: TRBJ1-5
v_gene: TRBV7-2
d_gene: NA
abundance: NA

CDR3nt: TGTGCCACCAGCAGAGATCCACTGATGAATGAGCAGTTCTTC
CDR3aa: CATSRDPLMNEQFF
len: 14
j_gene: TRBJ2-1
v_gene: TRBV15
d_gene: NA
abundance: NA

CDR3nt: TGTGCCAGTAGTCCCCAGGCAGGGTCGGACACTGAAGCTTTCTTT
CDR3aa: CASSPQAGSDTEAFF
len: 15
j_gene: TRBJ1-1
v_gene: TRBV19
d_gene: NA
abundance: NA

CDR3nt: TGTGCCAGCAGGGCAGGCTTTGCAACTAATGAAAAACTGTTTTTT
CDR3aa: CASRAGFATNEKLFF
len: 15
j_gene: TRBJ1-4
v_gene: TRBV2
d_gene: NA
abundance: NA

CDR3nt: TGTGCCAGCAGCTTAGATGGGGCTGGCAATCAGCCCCAGCATTTT
CDR3aa: CASSLDGAGNQPQHF
len: 15
j_gene: TRBJ1-5
v_gene: TRBV7-9
d_gene: NA
abundance: few

CDR3nt: TGTGCCAGCAGTTCCCCGGGACAGGGGAGCGAGCAGTACTTC
CDR3aa: CASSSPGQGSEQYF
len: 14
j_gene: TRBJ2-7
v_gene: TRBV28
d_gene: TRBD1
abundance: NA

CDR3nt: TGCGCCAGCAGTGAGTCGGGAGGGAGGGATGGCTCTGGGGCCAACGTCCTGACTTTC
CDR3aa: CASSESGGRDGSGANVLTF
len: 19
j_gene: TRBJ2-6
v_gene: TRBV10-1
d_gene: TRBD2
abundance: NA

CDR3nt: TGCAGCGTGGCCGGGACAGGGGGGTATGGCTACACCTTC
CDR3aa: CSVAGTGGYGYTF
len: 13
j_gene: TRBJ1-2
v_gene: TRBV29-1
d_gene: TRBD1
abundance: NA

CDR3nt: TGTGCCAGCACCCGGGACAGGGGCACAGATACGCAGTATTTT
CDR3aa: CASTRDRGTDTQYF
len: 14
j_gene: TRBJ2-3
v_gene: TRBV5-4
d_gene: TRBD1
abundance: NA

CDR3nt: TGTGCCAGCAGCTTAGGAGCTAGCGGGGAGACTAAAGAGACCCAGTACTTC
CDR3aa: CASSLGASGETKETQYF
len: 17
j_gene: TRBJ2-5
v_gene: TRBV11-3
d_gene: TRBD2
abundance: NA

CDR3nt: TGTGCCAGCAGTTTATTAGGACAGGGGGGCGAGCAGTACTTC
CDR3aa: CASSLLGQGGEQYF
len: 14
j_gene: TRBJ2-7
v_gene: TRBV28
d_gene: TRBD1
abundance: NA

CDR3nt: TGTGCCAGCAGCGAACAGGGTAATCAGCCCCAGCATTTT
CDR3aa: CASSEQGNQPQHF
len: 13
j_gene: TRBJ1-5
v_gene: TRBV7-8
d_gene: NA
abundance: NA

CDR3nt: TGTGCCAGTAGTATCACACCTAGGACTGAAGCTTTCTTT
CDR3aa: CASSITPRTEAFF
len: 13
j_gene: TRBJ1-1
v_gene: TRBV19
d_gene: NA
abundance: NA

CDR3nt: TGTGCCACCAGCAGAGGTGGGGGGTCCAGCTCCTACGAGCAGTACTTC
CDR3aa: CATSRGGGSSSYEQYF
len: 16
j_gene: TRBJ2-7
v_gene: TRBV15
d_gene: NA
abundance: few

CDR3nt: TGTGCCAGCAGCCAAGCCAGGGGGACCCAGTACTTC
CDR3aa: CASSQARGTQYF
len: 12
j_gene: TRBJ2-5
v_gene: TRBV3-1/TRBV3-2
d_gene: NA
abundance: NA

CDR3nt: TGTGCCATAAACAGGGAGGGGGACACCGGGGAGCTGTTTTTT
CDR3aa: CAINREGDTGELFF
len: 14
j_gene: TRBJ2-2
v_gene: TRBV10-3
d_gene: NA
abundance: NA

CDR3nt: TGCGCCAGCAGACAGTCAGATACGCAGTATTTT
CDR3aa: CASRQSDTQYF
len: 11
j_gene: TRBJ2-3
v_gene: TRBV5-1
d_gene: NA
abundance: NA

CDR3nt: TGTGCCAGCAGCTTAGGTGGCGGCTCCGTAAGGCAGTTCTTC
CDR3aa: CASSLGGGSVRQFF
len: 14
j_gene: TRBJ2-1
v_gene: TRBV7-9
d_gene: NA
abundance: NA

CDR3nt: TGTGCCAGCAGCCCCGGGGACAGGGCCTATGGCTACACCTTC
CDR3aa: CASSPGDRAYGYTF
len: 14
j_gene: TRBJ1-2
v_gene: TRBV28
d_gene: TRBD1
abundance: NA

CDR3nt: TGCGCCAGCAGGCAGATGGACAGGATCTCTGGAAACACCATATATTTT
CDR3aa: CASRQMDRISGNTIYF
len: 16
j_gene: TRBJ1-3
v_gene: TRBV10-2
d_gene: TRBD1
abundance: NA

CDR3nt: TGTGCCAGCAGCTTAGAAATAGGGAGACAAGAGACCCAGTACTTC
CDR3aa: CASSLEIGRQETQYF
len: 15
j_gene: TRBJ2-5
v_gene: TRBV7-7
d_gene: NA
abundance: NA

CDR3nt: TGTGCCAGCTCACCGACGCTGGGGACTAGCGGTTACTACGAGCAGTACTTC
CDR3aa: CASSPTLGTSGYYEQYF
len: 17
j_gene: TRBJ2-7
v_gene: TRBV18
d_gene: TRBD2
abundance: once

CDR3nt: TGTGCCAGCAGCGTACACTCTGAAGCTTTCTTT
CDR3aa: CASSVHSEAFF
len: 11
j_gene: TRBJ1-1
v_gene: TRBV9
d_gene: NA
abundance: NA

CDR3nt: TGTGCCAGCAGCTCCTTAGCCTTGACAGGGGAGTCCTATGGCTACACCTTC
CDR3aa: CASSSLALTGESYGYTF
len: 17
j_gene: TRBJ1-2
v_gene: TRBV11-2
d_gene: TRBD1
abundance: NA

CDR3nt: TGTGCCAGCAGCCAACACGTCTCTGGAAACACCATATATTTT
CDR3aa: CASSQHVSGNTIYF
len: 14
j_gene: TRBJ1-3
v_gene: TRBV6-5
d_gene: NA
abundance: NA

CDR3nt: TGTGCCAGCAGTTACTCGGCCCTACGGGAGGGGTACGAGCAGTACTTC
CDR3aa: CASSYSALREGYEQYF
len: 16
j_gene: TRBJ2-7
v_gene: TRBV6-5
d_gene: TRBD2
abundance: NA

CDR3nt: TGTGCCAGTAGTGTGACAGTTTCGACCTACAATGAGCAGTTCTTC
CDR3aa: CASSVTVSTYNEQFF
len: 15
j_gene: TRBJ2-1
v_gene: TRBV19
d_gene: NA
abundance: NA

CDR3nt: TGCGCCAGCAGCCTAGGAGGGGGGGCCTGGGAGACCCAGTACTTC
CDR3aa: CASSLGGGAWETQYF
len: 15
j_gene: TRBJ2-5
v_gene: TRBV5-1
d_gene: NA
abundance: NA

CDR3nt: TGTGCCAGCACCCAAGCGGGGGGAGAGACCCAGTACTTC
CDR3aa: CASTQAGGETQYF
len: 13
j_gene: TRBJ2-5
v_gene: TRBV7-2
d_gene: TRBD2
abundance: NA

CDR3nt: TGCAGCGTTGAAGTTGGCAGGGGAGAGACCCAGTACTTC
CDR3aa: CSVEVGRGETQYF
len: 13
j_gene: TRBJ2-5
v_gene: TRBV29-1
d_gene: NA
abundance: NA

CDR3nt: TGTGCCAGCAGTCTAATAAGACGGGGGAGCAATCAGCCCCAGCATTTT
CDR3aa: CASSLIRRGSNQPQHF
len: 16
j_gene: TRBJ1-5
v_gene: TRBV28
d_gene: NA
abundance: NA

CDR3nt: TGTGCCAGCAGTTTCGGGGGCAATGAGCAGTTCTTC
CDR3aa: CASSFGGNEQFF
len: 12
j_gene: TRBJ2-1
v_gene: TRBV12-3/TRBV12-4
d_gene: NA
abundance: NA

CDR3nt: TGTGCCAGCAGTGAAGATTCAGGGTCCCCTAACTATGGCTACACCTTC
CDR3aa: CASSEDSGSPNYGYTF
len: 16
j_gene: TRBJ1-2
v_gene: TRBV2
d_gene: NA
abundance: NA

CDR3nt: TGTGCCAGCAGTTTACCGGGACTAGCGGGGGGACATGAGCAGTTCTTC
CDR3aa: CASSLPGLAGGHEQFF
len: 16
j_gene: TRBJ2-1
v_gene: TRBV28
d_gene: TRBD2
abundance: NA

CDR3nt: TGTGCCTGGACGATTCCAGAAAATGAAAAACTGTTTTTT
CDR3aa: CAWTIPENEKLFF
len: 13
j_gene: TRBJ1-4
v_gene: TRBV30
d_gene: NA
abundance: NA

CDR3nt: TGTGCCAGCAGTGTGGAGAGGGAATATGGCTACACCTTC
CDR3aa: CASSVEREYGYTF
len: 13
j_gene: TRBJ1-2
v_gene: TRBV2
d_gene: NA
abundance: NA